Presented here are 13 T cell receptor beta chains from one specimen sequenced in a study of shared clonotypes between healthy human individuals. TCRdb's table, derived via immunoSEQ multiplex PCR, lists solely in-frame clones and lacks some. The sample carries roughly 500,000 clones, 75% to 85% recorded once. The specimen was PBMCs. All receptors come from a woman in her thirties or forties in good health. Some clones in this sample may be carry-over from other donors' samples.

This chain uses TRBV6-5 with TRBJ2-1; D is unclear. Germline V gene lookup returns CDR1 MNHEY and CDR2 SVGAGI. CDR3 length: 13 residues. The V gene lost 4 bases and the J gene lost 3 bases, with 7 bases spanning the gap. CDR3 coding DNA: TGTGCCAGCAGTTCCCATGGCTACAATGAGCAGTTCTTC. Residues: CASSSHGYNEQFF.

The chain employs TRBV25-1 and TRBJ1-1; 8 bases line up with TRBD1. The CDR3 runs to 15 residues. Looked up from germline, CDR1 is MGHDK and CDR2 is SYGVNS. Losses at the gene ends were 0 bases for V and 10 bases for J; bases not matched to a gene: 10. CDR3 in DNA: TGTGCCAGCAGTGAATATGACCCATTACAGGGGGGAGCTTTCTTT. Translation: CASSEYDPLQGGAFF.

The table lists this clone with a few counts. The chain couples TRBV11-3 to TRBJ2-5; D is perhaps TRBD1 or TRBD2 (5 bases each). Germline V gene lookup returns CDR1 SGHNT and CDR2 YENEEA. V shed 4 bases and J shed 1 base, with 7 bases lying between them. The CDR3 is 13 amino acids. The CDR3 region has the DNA TGTGCCAGCAGCTCCGGGGCCCAAGAGACCCAGTACTTC. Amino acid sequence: CASSSGAQETQYF.

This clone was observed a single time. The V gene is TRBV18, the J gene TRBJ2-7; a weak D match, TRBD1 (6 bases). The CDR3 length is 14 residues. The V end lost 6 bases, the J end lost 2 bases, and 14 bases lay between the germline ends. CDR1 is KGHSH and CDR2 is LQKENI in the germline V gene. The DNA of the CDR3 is TGTGCCAGCTCGCCGACAGGTCTAACCTACGAGCAGTACTTC. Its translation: CASSPTGLTYEQYF.

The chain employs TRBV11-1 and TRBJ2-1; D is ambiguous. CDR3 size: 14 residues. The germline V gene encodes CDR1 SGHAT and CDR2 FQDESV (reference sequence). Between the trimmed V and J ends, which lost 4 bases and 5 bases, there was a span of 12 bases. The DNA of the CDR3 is TGTGCCAGCAGCTCTAAATCCAGGAACAATGAGCAGTTCTTC. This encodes CASSSKSRNNEQFF. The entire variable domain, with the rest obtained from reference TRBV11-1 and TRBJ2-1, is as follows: EAEVAQSPRYKITEKSQAVAFWCDPISGHATLYWYRQILGQGPELLVQFQDESVVDDSQLPKDRFSAERLKGVDSTLKIQPAELGDSAMYLCASSSKSRNNEQFFGPGTRLTVL.

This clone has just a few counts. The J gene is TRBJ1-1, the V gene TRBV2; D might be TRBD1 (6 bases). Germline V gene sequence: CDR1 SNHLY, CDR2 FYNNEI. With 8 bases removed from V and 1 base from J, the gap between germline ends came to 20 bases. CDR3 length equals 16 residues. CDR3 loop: CASGGLPGRRNTEAFF. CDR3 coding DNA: TGTGCCAGCGGGGGGCTTCCGGGACGCAGGAACACTGAAGCTTTCTTT.

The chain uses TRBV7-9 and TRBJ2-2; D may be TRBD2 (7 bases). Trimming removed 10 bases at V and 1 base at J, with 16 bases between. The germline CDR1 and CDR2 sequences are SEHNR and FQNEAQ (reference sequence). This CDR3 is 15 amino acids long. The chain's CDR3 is CATQKGGMNTGELFF. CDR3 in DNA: TGTGCCACCCAAAAGGGGGGGATGAACACCGGGGAGCTGTTTTTT.

DNA of the CDR3: TGTGCCAGCATTATAGCGGGAGGGTCCTACAATGAGCAGTTCTTC. This sequence encodes CASIIAGGSYNEQFF. The chain employs TRBV28 and TRBJ2-1; TRBD2 agrees at 11 bases. CDR3 length: 15 residues. Per the germline V gene, CDR1 is MDHEN and CDR2 is SYDVKM. V shed 7 bases and J 1 base; nucleotides not matched to a gene: 3.

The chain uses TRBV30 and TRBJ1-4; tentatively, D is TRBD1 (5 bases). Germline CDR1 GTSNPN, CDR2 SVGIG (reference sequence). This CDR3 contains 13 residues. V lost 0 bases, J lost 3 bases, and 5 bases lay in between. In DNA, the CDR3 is TGTGCCTGGAGTGTAGGGGCTAATGAAAAACTGTTTTTT. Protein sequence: CAWSVGANEKLFF.

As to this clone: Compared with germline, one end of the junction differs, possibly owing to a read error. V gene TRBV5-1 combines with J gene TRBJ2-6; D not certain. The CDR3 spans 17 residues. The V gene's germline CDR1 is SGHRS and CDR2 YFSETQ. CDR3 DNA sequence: TGCGCCAGCTTCAACAGATCGGTTCACAAGTCGGGCCAACGTCCTGACTTC. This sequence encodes CASFNRSVHKSGQRPDF.

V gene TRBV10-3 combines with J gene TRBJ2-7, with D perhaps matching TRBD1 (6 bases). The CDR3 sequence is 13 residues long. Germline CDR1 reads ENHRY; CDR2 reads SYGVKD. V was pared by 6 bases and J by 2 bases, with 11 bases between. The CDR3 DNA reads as TGTGCCATCAGACAGACAGGAGCCTACGAGCAGTACTTC. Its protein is CAIRQTGAYEQYF.

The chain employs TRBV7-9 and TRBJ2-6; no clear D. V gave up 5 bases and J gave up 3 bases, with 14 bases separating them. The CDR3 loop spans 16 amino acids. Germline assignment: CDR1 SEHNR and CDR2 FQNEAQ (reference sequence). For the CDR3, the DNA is TGTGCCAGCAGCCCACCACGGGTGAATGGGGCCAACGTCCTGACTTTC. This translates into CASSPPRVNGANVLTF.

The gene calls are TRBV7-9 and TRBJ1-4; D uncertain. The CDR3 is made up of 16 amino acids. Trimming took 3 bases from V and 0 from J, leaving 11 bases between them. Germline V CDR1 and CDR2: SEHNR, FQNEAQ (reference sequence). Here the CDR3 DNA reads TGTGCCAGCAGCTTGGGAAGGACTGCAACTAATGAAAAACTGTTTTTT. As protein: CASSLGRTATNEKLFF.